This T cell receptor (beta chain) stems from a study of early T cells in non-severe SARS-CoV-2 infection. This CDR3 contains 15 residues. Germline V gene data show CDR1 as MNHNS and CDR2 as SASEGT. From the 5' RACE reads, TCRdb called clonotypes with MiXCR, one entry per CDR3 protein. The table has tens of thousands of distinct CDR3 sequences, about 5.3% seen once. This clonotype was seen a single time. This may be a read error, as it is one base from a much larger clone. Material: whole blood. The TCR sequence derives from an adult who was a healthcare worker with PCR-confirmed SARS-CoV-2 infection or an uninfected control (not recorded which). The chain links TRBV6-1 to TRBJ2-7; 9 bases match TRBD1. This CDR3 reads CASSDHGTGIYEKYF. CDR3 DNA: TGTGCCAGCAGTGACCACGGGACAGGGATCTACGAGAAGTACTTC.